The 7 T cell receptor beta chains reported below all come from one sample, sequenced in a study of T cell changes during pregnancy in multiple sclerosis. Libraries were prepared by immunoSEQ multiplex PCR; TCRdb keeps only in-frame clonotypes and omits some of them. The sample yields some 46,000 clones, approximately 92% seen once. The material sequenced was peripheral blood, taken in the third trimester of pregnancy. These receptors came from a female donor with multiple sclerosis, enrolled in a pregnancy study.

This clone has only one observation. The CDR3 protein is CASSIDGGQPQHF. The CDR3 DNA reads TGTGCCAGTAGTATAGATGGGGGGCAGCCCCAGCATTTT. The gene calls are TRBV19 and TRBJ1-5; weak D call: TRBD1 (5 bases). Per the germline V gene, CDR1 is LNHDA and CDR2 is SQIVND (reference sequence). This CDR3 contains 13 residues. Trimming stripped 0 bases from V and 7 bases from J, with 7 bases between. The whole variable domain, remainder taken from reference TRBV19 and TRBJ1-5, is DGGITQSPKYLFRKEGQNVTLSCEQNLNHDAMYWYRQDPGQGLRLIYYSQIVNDFQKGDIAEGYSVSREKKESFPLTVTSAQKNPTAFYLCASSIDGGQPQHFGDGTRLSIL.

This chain connects TRBV4-3 to TRBJ2-2, with 7 bases aligning to TRBD2. Trimming removed 1 base from V and 0 bases from J; junction bases left unmatched: 5. CDR1 and CDR2 from the germline V gene are LGHNA and YSLEER. The CDR3 totals 17 residues. DNA of the CDR3: TGCGCCAGCAGCCAAGGCTCGGGACTAACGAACACCGGGGAGCTGTTTTTT. As protein: CASSQGSGLTNTGELFF.

The gene calls are TRBV19 and TRBJ1-2; 7 bases are a match to TRBD1. This CDR3 comprises 14 residues. CDR1 LNHDA and CDR2 SQIVND come from the germline V gene (reference sequence). The J segment lost 8 bases and the V segment lost 4 bases, leaving 10 bases of the junction unmatched. The CDR3 DNA reads TGTGCCAGTAGTAAGACACAGGGGAGCGGGGGCTACACCTTC. It yields the protein CASSKTQGSGGYTF.

This clone showed up just a few times. The rearrangement joins TRBV10-2 to TRBJ2-7; 12 nucleotides match TRBD2. The germline V gene has CDR1 WSHSY and CDR2 SAAADI. This CDR3 comprises 12 residues. After removal of 6 bases from V and 9 bases from J, the junction contained 3 bases not matched to a gene. This CDR3 is CASRGLAGTQYF. The DNA for the CDR3 is TGCGCCAGCAGGGGACTAGCGGGTACGCAGTACTTC.

V usage is TRBV28 and J usage is TRBJ1-1, with D maybe TRBD1 (6 bases). The germline V gene encodes CDR1 MDHEN and CDR2 SYDVKM. This CDR3 has 12 residues. Between the trimmed V and J ends, which lost 5 bases and 8 bases, there was a span of 12 bases. CDR3 bases: TGTGCCAGCAGTCGGCCAGGGGACGAAGCTTTCTTT. Its translation: CASSRPGDEAFF.

The chain recombines TRBV29-1 with TRBJ2-3; 10 bases are shared with TRBD2. The trim removed 6 bases at V and 0 bases at J, leaving 3 bases unmatched. CDR1 is SQVTM, CDR2 ANQGSEA, per germline. This CDR3 is built from 14 residues. The CDR3 DNA reads as TGCAGCGTAGAGACTAGCGGGAGCACAGATACGCAGTATTTT. Amino acids: CSVETSGSTDTQYF.

The chain has TRBV10-3 and TRBJ1-1; maybe TRBD1 (6 bases). Trimming took off 5 bases at V and 4 bases at J, with 14 bases between the two ends. This CDR3 is built from 14 residues. Germline CDR1 is ENHRY and CDR2 is SYGVKD. The CDR3 sequence is CAISPSRGGTEAFF. The CDR3 coding sequence is TGTGCCATCAGTCCCTCTAGAGGGGGCACTGAAGCTTTCTTT.